This record concerns one T cell receptor (beta chain) sequence. V lost 6 bases to trimming and J lost 0 bases, with 21 bases between them. Germline V CDR1 and CDR2: MNHEY, SMNVEV (reference sequence). The CDR3 is 18 amino acids. The data derive from a study of blood T cell repertoires in COVID-19. Per the original data handling: Nucleated cell counts were estimated from reference gene primer amplification. TCRdb keeps only in-frame clones here, not all; method: immunoSEQ multiplex PCR. That table gives V, J and clone size, and the DNA gave D and trimming. In the table there are approximately 65,000 clones, under 80% of which are singletons.

Sequences were obtained from PBMCs or T cells enriched from blood (not recorded which). The genes are TRBV27 and TRBJ2-1; D gene ambiguous. The origin of this receptor is a woman aged 55-69 years who had been exposed to COVID-19. CDR3 DNA: TGTGCCAGCAGGGGTTCGGTCGGCGGAGCGAGCTCCTACAATGAGCAGTTCTTC. Protein product: CASRGSVGGASSYNEQFF.